These 29 T cell receptor beta chains were sequenced from one sample in a study of vaccination and CD4 T cells after COVID-19. No antigens are known for them. Treatment of the sample: approximately 9-day PBMC culture with coronavirus spike peptide pools or control peptides (ViraFEST assay). Researchers used the Oncomine TCR Beta short-read assay to sequence DNA from cultured CD4+ T cells. In TCRdb, the PCR reads were re-called with MiXCR into one record per CDR3 protein. The repertoire holds 15,000 to 19,000 distinct CDR3 sequences, with 40% to 45% as singletons. Sequences were obtained from cultured CD4+ T cells from blood. These receptors came from a human donor with COVID-19.

This clonotype was picked up a small number of times. The chain has TRBV6-2 or TRBV6-3 and TRBJ1-2; possible D gene TRBD1, 5 bases. Looked up from germline, CDR1 is MNHEY and CDR2 is SVGEGT. V was shortened by 5 bases and J by 4 bases, with 8 bases between the two germline ends. CDR3 size: 12 residues. CDR3 residues: CASSDSLYGYTF. Written as DNA, the CDR3 is TGTGCCAGCAGTGACAGCCTCTATGGCTACACCTTC.

The V gene is TRBV20-1, the J gene TRBJ2-5; weak D call: TRBD2 (5 bases). V was pared by 3 bases and J by 0 bases, with 8 bases between. The CDR3 is 13 amino acids. In germline, CDR1 is DFQATT, CDR2 SNEGSKA (reference sequence). The CDR3 sequence: CSASGEYQETQYF. For the CDR3, the DNA is TGCAGTGCTAGCGGGGAGTACCAAGAGACCCAGTACTTC.

The chain couples TRBV12-5 to TRBJ2-1; TRBD2 aligns across 11 bases. J lost 13 bases, V lost 5 bases, and 7 bases had no gene match. The germline CDR1 and CDR2 sequences are LGHNT and FRNRAP. The CDR3 covers 13 residues. CDR3 nucleotide sequence: TGTGCTAGTGGTCCTAGCGGGGGGAATACACAGTTCTTC. Translated: CASGPSGGNTQFF.

The V call is TRBV27, the J call TRBJ1-3; possible D gene TRBD1, 5 bases. CDR1 MNHEY and CDR2 SMNVEV come from the germline V gene (reference sequence). This CDR3 has 16 amino acids. The V end was cut by 5 bases, the J end by 0 bases, with 14 bases between. CDR3 DNA sequence: TGTGCCAGCAGTAAGCGGGGCATCGGCTCTGGAAACACCATATATTTT. This translates into CASSKRGIGSGNTIYF.

The DNA of the CDR3 is TGTGCCAGCAGCCCATGGCAGGGGAGGACTGAAGCTTTCTTT. This translates into CASSPWQGRTEAFF. V and J are TRBV7-9 and TRBJ1-1; D possibly corresponds to TRBD1 (6 bases). The germline V gene has CDR1 SEHNR and CDR2 FQNEAQ (reference sequence). V shed 5 bases and J shed 5 bases, with 15 bases lying between them. The CDR3 loop spans 14 amino acids.

The chain carries TRBV6-4 and TRBJ1-5, with D unclear. Per the germline V gene, CDR1 is MRHNA and CDR2 is SNTAGT. Trimming stripped 4 bases from V and 4 bases from J, with 14 bases between. This CDR3 region has 15 residues. The CDR3 loop is CASSVDPGKNQPQHF. In DNA, the CDR3 is TGTGCCAGCAGTGTGGACCCGGGGAAGAATCAGCCCCAGCATTTT.

Concerning this clonotype: One end of the junction fails to match germline, which may point to a read error. This chain joins TRBV18 and TRBJ1-2, with D maybe TRBD1 (5 bases). Germline values: CDR1 KGHSH, CDR2 LQKENI. The CDR3 contains 11 residues. The CDR3 protein is CAGSPRDGYTF. CDR3 coding DNA: TGTGCCGGCTCACCCAGGGATGGCTACACCTTC. Full variable domain (remainder filled in from reference TRBV18 and TRBJ1-2): NAGVMQNPRHLVRRRGQEARLRCSPMKGHSHVYWYRQLPEEGLKFMVYLQKENIIDESGMPKERFSAEFPKEGPSILRIQQVVRGDSAAYFCAGSPRDGYTFGSGTRLTVV.

This chain connects TRBV5-4 to TRBJ2-5; possible D gene TRBD1, 6 bases. Trimming took 1 base from V and 5 from J, leaving 18 bases between them. The length of the CDR3 is 16 residues. Germline lookup yields CDR1 SGHNT and CDR2 YYREEE (reference sequence). The CDR3 region is CASSLRLRGGSETQYF. The CDR3 nucleotides read TGTGCCAGCAGCTTGAGACTCCGAGGGGGTTCGGAGACCCAGTACTTC.

The chain has TRBV19 and TRBJ1-2; the D gene is possibly TRBD1 (5 bases). V lost 7 bases, J lost 0 bases, and 12 bases lay in between. Germline CDR1 LNHDA, CDR2 SQIVND (reference sequence). The CDR3 totals 14 residues. Written as DNA, the CDR3 is TGTGCCAGTACGAAGGGGATGACTAACTATGGCTACACCTTC. It codes for CASTKGMTNYGYTF.

Concerning this clonotype: The junction does not match germline at one end; this may be a read error. The genes are TRBV5-4 and TRBJ2-2; the match to TRBD2 covers 10 bases. From germline, CDR1 is SGHNT and CDR2 YYREEE (reference sequence). The CDR3 is made up of 17 amino acids. The CDR3: CASSLQGLAVNAGELFF. DNA of the CDR3: TGTGCCAGCAGCTTGCAAGGACTAGCGGTGAACGCCGGGGAGCTGTTTTTT.

The chain combines TRBV6-1 with TRBJ1-2; D remains ambiguous. Germline V gene sequence: CDR1 MNHNS, CDR2 SASEGT. V was pared by 3 bases and J by 1 base, with 6 bases between. This CDR3 comprises 13 residues. The CDR3 reads CASSENSNYGYTF. DNA of the CDR3: TGTGCCAGCAGTGAGAACAGTAACTATGGCTACACCTTC.

The CDR3 loop reads CASSLGTGTMNTEAFF. CDR3 DNA: TGTGCCAGCAGCTTGGGGACAGGTACCATGAACACTGAAGCTTTCTTT. The chain links TRBV5-5 to TRBJ1-1; 7 bases are a match to TRBD1. The CDR3 runs to 16 residues. The V gene's germline CDR1 is SGHKS and CDR2 YYEKEE (reference sequence). The V segment lost 0 bases and the J segment 0 bases; nucleotides outside the gene matches: 5. Combining the CDR3 with reference TRBV5-5 and TRBJ1-1 gives the whole variable domain DAGVTQSPTHLIKTRGQQVTLRCSPISGHKSVSWYQQVLGQGPQFIFQYYEKEERGRGNFPDRFSARQFPNYSSELNVNALLLGDSALYLCASSLGTGTMNTEAFFGQGTRLTVV.

The rearrangement links TRBV28 to TRBJ1-6; no reliable D call. The V gene lost 6 bases and the J gene lost 4 bases, with 1 base spanning the gap. Germline CDR1 and CDR2: MDHEN and SYDVKM. CDR3 length equals 11 residues. For the CDR3, the DNA is TGTGCCAGCAGATATAATTCACCCCTCCACTTT. Its translation is CASRYNSPLHF.

The chain is built from TRBV7-9 and TRBJ2-1; a possible D gene is TRBD1 (7 bases). Germline assignment: CDR1 SEHNR and CDR2 FQNEAQ (reference sequence). Trimming stripped 4 bases from V and 8 bases from J, with 24 bases between. The CDR3 loop spans 17 amino acids. CDR3 amino acids: CASSSLDQGGLGDEQFF. As DNA, the CDR3 is TGTGCCAGCAGCTCACTGGATCAGGGGGGCCTGGGCGATGAGCAGTTCTTC.

CDR3 bases: TGTGCCAGCAGTGACAGGTCACGCGGCTACACCTTC. It translates to CASSDRSRGYTF. The chain recombines TRBV12-3 or TRBV12-4 with TRBJ1-2; tentative D call: TRBD1 (6 bases). V was clipped by 5 bases and J by 8 bases, with 12 bases between them. This CDR3 has 12 residues.

The chain carries TRBV19 and TRBJ2-3, with D perhaps matching TRBD1 (6 bases). Deletions cut 6 bases from V and 6 bases from J, with 16 bases between. Germline values: CDR1 LNHDA, CDR2 SQIVND (reference sequence). The CDR3 contains 14 residues. In DNA, the CDR3 is TGTGCCAGTAGGACAGGAACAGCAGCCGATACGCAGTATTTT. Its protein product is CASRTGTAADTQYF.

This clonotype was observed a handful of times. The CDR3: CASTLRIGGNTEAFF. The DNA for the CDR3 is TGTGCCAGCACCCTCCGGATCGGGGGGAACACTGAAGCTTTCTTT. This chain links TRBV6-1 with TRBJ1-1; D is possibly TRBD1 (5 bases). Trimming removed 7 bases at V and 1 base at J, with 16 bases between. Germline CDR1 is MNHNS and CDR2 is SASEGT. This CDR3 region has 15 residues.

The J gene is TRBJ2-5, the V gene TRBV11-2; D is uncertain. CDR1 and CDR2 (germline): SGHAT, FQNNGV. CDR3 length equals 13 residues. V was clipped by 5 bases and J by 4 bases, with 11 bases between them. The CDR3 is CASSPLGRETQYF. The CDR3 coding sequence is TGTGCCAGCAGCCCTCTTGGCAGAGAGACCCAGTACTTC. The full variable domain, its missing parts supplied by reference TRBV11-2 and TRBJ2-5, is EAGVAQSPRYKIIEKRQSVAFWCNPISGHATLYWYQQILGQGPKLLIQFQNNGVVDDSQLPKDRFSAERLKGVDSTLKIQPAKLEDSAVYLCASSPLGRETQYFGPGTRLLVL.

CDR3 sequence (DNA): TGTGCCATCAGTGACACGGGGTCCGCAGATACGCAGTATTTT. Translating it yields CAISDTGSADTQYF. V is TRBV10-3 and J is TRBJ2-3; possible D gene TRBD2, 5 bases. V was clipped by 3 bases and J by 4 bases, with 11 bases between them. CDR1 and CDR2 from the germline V gene are ENHRY and SYGVKD. The CDR3 loop spans 14 amino acids.

The CDR3 coding sequence is TGCAGTGCTAGAGATTTTGGGGCAGGGTTTGGCTACACCTTC. Amino acid sequence: CSARDFGAGFGYTF. The V gene is TRBV20-1, the J gene TRBJ1-2; D is perhaps TRBD1 (5 bases). V was trimmed by 0 bases and J by 7 bases, leaving 15 bases between them. The V gene's germline CDR1 is DFQATT and CDR2 SNEGSKA (reference sequence). The CDR3 extends over 14 amino acids.

The chain links TRBV20-1 to TRBJ2-7; tentatively, D is TRBD1 (6 bases). The V gene's germline CDR1 is DFQATT and CDR2 SNEGSKA (reference sequence). This CDR3 is built from 14 residues. Trimming stripped 5 bases from V and 3 bases from J, with 17 bases between. CDR3 amino acids: CSAEPGQRGYEQYF. CDR3 coding DNA: TGCAGTGCTGAGCCTGGACAGAGAGGCTACGAGCAGTACTTC.

This clonotype appeared a few times. V and J are TRBV10-1 and TRBJ1-2; weak D call: TRBD1 (6 bases). Germline CDR1 WNHNN, CDR2 SYGVQD (reference sequence). V gave up 7 bases and J gave up 4 bases, with 16 bases separating them. The CDR3 is made up of 14 amino acids. The CDR3 loop reads CASIRTDSFYGYTF. CDR3 DNA sequence: TGCGCCAGCATCCGGACAGACTCTTTCTATGGCTACACCTTC.

The rearrangement links TRBV30 to TRBJ1-1, with no clear D. The CDR3 is 13 residues long. Trimming stripped 0 bases from V and 6 bases from J, with 11 bases between. The germline gives CDR1 GTSNPN, CDR2 SVGIG (reference sequence). In DNA form, the CDR3 reads TGTGCCTGGAGTGTGAGCAGAGACTCTGAAGCTTTCTTT. Its protein is CAWSVSRDSEAFF.

In this sample, this clonotype is large. This chain connects TRBV20-1 to TRBJ2-5, with D unclear. There are 12 residues in the CDR3. Germline-derived CDR1 and CDR2 are DFQATT and SNEGSKA (reference sequence). Between the trimmed V and J ends, which lost 2 bases and 4 bases, there was a span of 8 bases. The CDR3 sequence: CSARPSAETQYF. The CDR3, as DNA: TGCAGTGCTAGACCCAGCGCAGAGACCCAGTACTTC.

The chain combines TRBV24-1 with TRBJ2-1, with D perhaps matching TRBD1 (6 bases). This CDR3 spans 16 amino acids. V was cut by 0 bases and J by 7 bases, with 15 bases left in between. CDR1 is KGHDR, CDR2 SFDVKD, per germline. The CDR3 bases are TGTGCCACCAGTGATTTGGGGGCAGGGACAATTAATGAGCAGTTCTTC. Translated: CATSDLGAGTINEQFF.

The chain uses TRBV12-3 or TRBV12-4 and TRBJ1-5; TRBD1 is a possible D gene (5 bases). V lost 7 bases and J 3 bases, leaving 13 bases between the germline ends. The CDR3 runs 14 residues. The DNA of the CDR3 is TGTGCCAGCACCGGGACGAACCACAATCAGCCCCAGCATTTT. Protein sequence: CASTGTNHNQPQHF.

The chain links TRBV28 to TRBJ2-1, with TRBD1 matching over 9 bases. This CDR3 region has 15 residues. Germline CDR1 MDHEN, CDR2 SYDVKM. V lost 2 bases and J lost 9; bases outside the gene matches: 8. CDR3 sequence (DNA): TGTGCCAGCAGTTTAGGGGGACAGGGACTGGCTGAGCAGTTCTTC. Encoded protein: CASSLGGQGLAEQFF. Looking up the rest from reference TRBV28 and TRBJ2-1 gives the full variable domain: DVKVTQSSRYLVKRTGEKVFLECVQDMDHENMFWYRQDPGLGLRLIYFSYDVKMKEKGDIPEGYSVSREKKERFSLILESASTNQTSMYLCASSLGGQGLAEQFFGPGTRLTVL.

The rearrangement joins TRBV7-2 to TRBJ1-2, with TRBD1 as a possible D gene (5 bases). Trimming removed 5 bases from V and 4 bases from J, with 14 bases in between. The CDR3 runs 14 residues. The germline V gene has CDR1 SGHTA and CDR2 FQGNSA. The CDR3 bases are TGTGCCAGCAGCCAGGGCAGGAGGGGCTATGGCTACACCTTC. Amino acids: CASSQGRRGYGYTF.

The chain has TRBV27 and TRBJ2-2, with no clear D. Trimming left V 5 bases short and J 4 bases short, with 14 bases between. In germline, CDR1 is MNHEY, CDR2 SMNVEV (reference sequence). CDR3 size: 15 residues. The DNA for the CDR3 is TGTGCCAGCAGTCCAAAGGGTACGCTCACCGGGGAGCTGTTTTTT. Translated, it gives CASSPKGTLTGELFF.